The clone carrying this T cell receptor (beta chain) was seen repeatedly, ten times or more. These data are taken from a study of T cells in Graves' hyperthyroidism and ophthalmopathy. The investigators amplified TCR beta CDR3 regions from RNA transcripts. HTBI primers drove first-round RT-PCR of the TCR CDR3. TCRdb called the multiplex PCR reads again in MiXCR, with one record for every CDR3 protein. Of 300,000 to 450,000 distinct CDR3 sequences listed, roughly 15% are singletons. Fresh peripheral blood, more than 8 ml of it, supplied the PBMCs. The origin of this receptor is a woman aged 30 to 39 with Graves' ophthalmopathy. Sequenced input: blood.

The CDR3 sequence is CASSLTGTVETQYF. DNA of the CDR3: TGTGCCAGCAGCTTAACCGGGACAGTAGAGACCCAGTACTTC. The chain uses TRBV7-2 and TRBJ2-5, with 7 bases lining up with TRBD1. Germline lookup yields CDR1 SGHTA and CDR2 FQGNSA. The V and J ends lost 2 bases and 4 bases, in that order; junction bases with no gene match: 4. This CDR3 has 14 residues.